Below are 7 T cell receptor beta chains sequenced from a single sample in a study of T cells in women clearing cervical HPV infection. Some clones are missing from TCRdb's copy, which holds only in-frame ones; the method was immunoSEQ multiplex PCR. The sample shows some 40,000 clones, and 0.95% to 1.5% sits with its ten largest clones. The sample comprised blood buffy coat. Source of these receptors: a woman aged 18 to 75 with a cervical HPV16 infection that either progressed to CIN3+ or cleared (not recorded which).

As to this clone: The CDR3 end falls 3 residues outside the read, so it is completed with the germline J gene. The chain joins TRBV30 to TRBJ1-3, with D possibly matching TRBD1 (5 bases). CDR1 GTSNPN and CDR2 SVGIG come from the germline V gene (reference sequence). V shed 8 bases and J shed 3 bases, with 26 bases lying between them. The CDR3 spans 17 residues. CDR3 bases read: TGTGCCGGCCGCGGATCAGGGTTTGGCTCTTTTGGAAACACC. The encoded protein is CAGRGSGFGSFGNT. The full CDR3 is CAGRGSGFGSFGNTIYF.

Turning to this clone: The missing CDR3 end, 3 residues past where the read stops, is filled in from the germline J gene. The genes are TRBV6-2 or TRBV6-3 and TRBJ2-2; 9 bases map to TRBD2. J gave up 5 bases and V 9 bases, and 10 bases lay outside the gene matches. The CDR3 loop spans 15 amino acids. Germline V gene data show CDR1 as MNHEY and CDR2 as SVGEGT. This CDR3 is CASRPTSGLTGELFF. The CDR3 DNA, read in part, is TGTGCCAGTAGACCGACTAGCGGACTAACCGGGGAG.

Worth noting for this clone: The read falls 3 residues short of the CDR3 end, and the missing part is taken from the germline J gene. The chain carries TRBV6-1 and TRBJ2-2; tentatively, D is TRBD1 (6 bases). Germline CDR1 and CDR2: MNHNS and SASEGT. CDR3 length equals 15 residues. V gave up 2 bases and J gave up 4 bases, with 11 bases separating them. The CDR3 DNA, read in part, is TGTGCCAGCAGTGAAAGCTTACAGGGCACCGGGGAG. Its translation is CASSESLQGTGE. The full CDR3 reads CASSESLQGTGELFF.

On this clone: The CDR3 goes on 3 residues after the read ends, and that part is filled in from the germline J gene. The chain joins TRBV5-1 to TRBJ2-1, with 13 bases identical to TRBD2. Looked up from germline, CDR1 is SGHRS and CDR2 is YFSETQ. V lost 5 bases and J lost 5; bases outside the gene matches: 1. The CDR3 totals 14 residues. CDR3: CASRGLAGNNEQFF. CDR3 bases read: TGCGCCAGCAGGGGACTAGCGGGAAACAATGAG.

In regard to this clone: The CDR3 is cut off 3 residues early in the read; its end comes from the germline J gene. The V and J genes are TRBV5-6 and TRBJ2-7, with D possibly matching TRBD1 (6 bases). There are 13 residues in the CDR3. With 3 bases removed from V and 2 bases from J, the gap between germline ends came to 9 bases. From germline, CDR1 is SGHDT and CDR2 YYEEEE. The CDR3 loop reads CASSSQGTYEQYF. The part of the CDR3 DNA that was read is TGTGCCAGCAGCTCCCAGGGGACCTACGAG.

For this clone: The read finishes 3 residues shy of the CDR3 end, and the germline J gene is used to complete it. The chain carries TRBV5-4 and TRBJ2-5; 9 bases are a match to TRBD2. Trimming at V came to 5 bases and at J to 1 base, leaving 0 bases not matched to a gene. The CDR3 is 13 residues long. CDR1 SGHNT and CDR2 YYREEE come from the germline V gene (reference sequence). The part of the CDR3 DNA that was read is TGTGCCAGCAGTAGCGGGAGCCAAGAGACC. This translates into CASSSGSQET. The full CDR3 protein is CASSSGSQETQYF.

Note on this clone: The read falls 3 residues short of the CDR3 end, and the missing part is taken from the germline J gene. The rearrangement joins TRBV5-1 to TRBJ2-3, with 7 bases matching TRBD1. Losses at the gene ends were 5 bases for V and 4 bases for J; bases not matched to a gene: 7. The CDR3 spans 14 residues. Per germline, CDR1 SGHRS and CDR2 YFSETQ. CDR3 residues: CASRGDSFADTQYF. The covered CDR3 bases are TGCGCCAGCAGGGGGGACAGTTTCGCAGATACG.